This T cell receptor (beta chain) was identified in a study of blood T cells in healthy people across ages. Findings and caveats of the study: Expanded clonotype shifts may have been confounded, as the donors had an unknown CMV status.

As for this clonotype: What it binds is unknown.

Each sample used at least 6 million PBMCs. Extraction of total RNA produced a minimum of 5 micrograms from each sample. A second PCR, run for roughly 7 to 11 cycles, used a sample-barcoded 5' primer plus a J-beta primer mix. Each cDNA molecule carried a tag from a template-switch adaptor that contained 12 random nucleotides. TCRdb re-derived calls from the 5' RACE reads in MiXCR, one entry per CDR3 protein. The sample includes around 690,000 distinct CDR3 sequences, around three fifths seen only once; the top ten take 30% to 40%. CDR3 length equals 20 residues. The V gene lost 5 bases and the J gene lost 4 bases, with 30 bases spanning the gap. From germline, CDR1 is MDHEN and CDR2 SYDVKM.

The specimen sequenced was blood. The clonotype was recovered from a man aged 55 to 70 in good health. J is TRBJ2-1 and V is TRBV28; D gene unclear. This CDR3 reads CASSIISPGLIYRGYNEQFF. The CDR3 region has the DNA TGTGCCAGCAGTATAATTAGCCCGGGCCTAATTTATCGTGGGTACAATGAGCAGTTCTTC.